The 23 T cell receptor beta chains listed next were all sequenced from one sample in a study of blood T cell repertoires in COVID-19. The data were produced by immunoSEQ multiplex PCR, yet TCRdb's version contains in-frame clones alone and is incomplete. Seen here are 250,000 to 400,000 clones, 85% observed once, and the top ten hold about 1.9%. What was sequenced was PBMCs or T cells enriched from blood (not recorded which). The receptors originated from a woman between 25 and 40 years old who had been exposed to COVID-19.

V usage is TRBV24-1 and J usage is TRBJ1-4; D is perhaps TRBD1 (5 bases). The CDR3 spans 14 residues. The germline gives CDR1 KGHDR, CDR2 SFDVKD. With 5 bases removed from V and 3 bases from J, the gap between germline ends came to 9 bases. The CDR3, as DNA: TGTGCCACCAGTGTACAGGCGCCTAATGAAAAACTGTTTTTT. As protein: CATSVQAPNEKLFF.

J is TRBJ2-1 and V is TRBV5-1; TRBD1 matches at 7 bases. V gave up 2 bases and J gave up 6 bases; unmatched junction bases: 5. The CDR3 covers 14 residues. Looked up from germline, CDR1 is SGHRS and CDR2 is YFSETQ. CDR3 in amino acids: CASSFNHRGNEQFF. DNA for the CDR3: TGCGCCAGCAGCTTCAATCACAGGGGCAATGAGCAGTTCTTC.

The CDR3 DNA is TGTGCCAGCAGTTCTACTTCGACAGGGCATCAGCCCCAGCATTTT. As protein: CASSSTSTGHQPQHF. The chain has TRBV27 and TRBJ1-5; 7 nucleotides match TRBD1. This CDR3 has 15 residues. J lost 5 bases, V lost 4 bases, and 8 bases had no gene match. Germline V gives CDR1 MNHEY, CDR2 SMNVEV (reference sequence).

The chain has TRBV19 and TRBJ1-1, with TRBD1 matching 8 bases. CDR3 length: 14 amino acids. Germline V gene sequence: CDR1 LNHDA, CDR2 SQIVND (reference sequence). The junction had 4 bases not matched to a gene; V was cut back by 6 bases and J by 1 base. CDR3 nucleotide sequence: TGTGCCAGTAGGGACGGGACAGGGAACACTGAAGCTTTCTTT. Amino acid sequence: CASRDGTGNTEAFF.

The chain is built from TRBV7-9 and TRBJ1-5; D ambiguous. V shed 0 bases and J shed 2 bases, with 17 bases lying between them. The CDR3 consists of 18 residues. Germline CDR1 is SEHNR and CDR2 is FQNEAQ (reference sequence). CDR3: CASSLARAGLAGNQPQHF. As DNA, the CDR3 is TGTGCCAGCAGCTTAGCTAGGGCGGGTCTTGCGGGCAATCAGCCCCAGCATTTT.

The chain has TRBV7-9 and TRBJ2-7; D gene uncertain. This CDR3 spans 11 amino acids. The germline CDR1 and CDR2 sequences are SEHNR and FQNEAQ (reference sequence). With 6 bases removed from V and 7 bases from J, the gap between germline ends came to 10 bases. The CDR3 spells CASRNNIEQYF. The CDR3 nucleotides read TGTGCCAGCAGAAACAATATTGAGCAGTACTTC. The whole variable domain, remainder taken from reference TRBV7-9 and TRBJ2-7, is DTGVSQNPRHKITKRGQNVTFRCDPISEHNRLYWYRQTLGQGPEFLTYFQNEAQLEKSRLLSDRFSAERPKGSFSTLEIQRTEQGDSAMYLCASRNNIEQYFGPGTRLTVT.

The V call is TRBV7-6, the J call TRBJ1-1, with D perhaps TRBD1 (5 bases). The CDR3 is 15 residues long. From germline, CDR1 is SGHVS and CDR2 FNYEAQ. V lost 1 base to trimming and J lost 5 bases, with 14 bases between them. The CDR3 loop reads CASSLGAGMGTEAFF. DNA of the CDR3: TGTGCCAGCAGCTTAGGGGCAGGGATGGGGACTGAAGCTTTCTTT.

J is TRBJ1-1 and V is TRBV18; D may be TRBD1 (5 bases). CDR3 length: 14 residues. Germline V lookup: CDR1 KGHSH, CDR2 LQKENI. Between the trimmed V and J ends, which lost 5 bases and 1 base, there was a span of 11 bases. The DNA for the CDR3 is TGTGCCAGCTCAAAACAGGATCAGAACACTGAAGCTTTCTTT. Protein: CASSKQDQNTEAFF.

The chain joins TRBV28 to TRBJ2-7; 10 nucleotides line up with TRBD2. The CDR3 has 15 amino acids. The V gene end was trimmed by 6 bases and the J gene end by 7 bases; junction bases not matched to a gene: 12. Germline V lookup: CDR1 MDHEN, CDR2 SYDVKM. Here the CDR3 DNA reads TGTGCCAGCAGCCTTATAGCGGGGGGCCGCATGGAGCAGTACTTC. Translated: CASSLIAGGRMEQYF.

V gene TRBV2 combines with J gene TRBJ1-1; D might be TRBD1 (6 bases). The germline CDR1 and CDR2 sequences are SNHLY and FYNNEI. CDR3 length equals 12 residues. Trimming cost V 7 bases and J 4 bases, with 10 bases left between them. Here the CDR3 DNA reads TGTGCCAGCAACAGGGTGGGCACTGAAGCTTTCTTT. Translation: CASNRVGTEAFF.

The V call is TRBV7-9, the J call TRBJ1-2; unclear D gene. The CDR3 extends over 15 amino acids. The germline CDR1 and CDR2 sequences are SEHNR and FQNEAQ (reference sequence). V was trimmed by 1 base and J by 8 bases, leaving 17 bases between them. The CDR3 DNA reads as TGTGCCAGCAGCTTAGTCGGCCGGGAAAAGGACGGCTACACCTTC. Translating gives CASSLVGREKDGYTF.

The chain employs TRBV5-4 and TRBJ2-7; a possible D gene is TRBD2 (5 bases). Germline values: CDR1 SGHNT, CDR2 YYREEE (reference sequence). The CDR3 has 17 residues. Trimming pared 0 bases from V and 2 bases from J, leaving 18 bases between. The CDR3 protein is CASSLGSRALAAYEQYF. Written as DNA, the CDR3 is TGTGCCAGCAGCTTGGGATCGAGGGCCCTGGCGGCCTACGAGCAGTACTTC.

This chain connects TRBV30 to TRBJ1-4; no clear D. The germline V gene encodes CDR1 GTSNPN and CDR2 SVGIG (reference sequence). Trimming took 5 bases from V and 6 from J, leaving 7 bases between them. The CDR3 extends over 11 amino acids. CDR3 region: CAWGRDEKLFF. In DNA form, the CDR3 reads TGTGCCTGGGGGAGGGATGAAAAACTGTTTTTT.

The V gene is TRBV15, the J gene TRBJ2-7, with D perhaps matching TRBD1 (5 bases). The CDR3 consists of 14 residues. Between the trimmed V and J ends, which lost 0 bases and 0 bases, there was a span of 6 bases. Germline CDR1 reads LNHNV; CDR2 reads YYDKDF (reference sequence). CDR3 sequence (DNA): TGTGCCACCAGCAGAGAAGGGGACTCCTACGAGCAGTACTTC. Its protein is CATSREGDSYEQYF.

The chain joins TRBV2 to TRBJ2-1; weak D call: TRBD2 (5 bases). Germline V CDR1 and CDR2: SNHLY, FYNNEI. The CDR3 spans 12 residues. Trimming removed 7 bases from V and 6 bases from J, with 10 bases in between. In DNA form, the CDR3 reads TGTGCCAGCAAACTAGTGGGCAATGAGCAGTTCTTC. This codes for CASKLVGNEQFF.

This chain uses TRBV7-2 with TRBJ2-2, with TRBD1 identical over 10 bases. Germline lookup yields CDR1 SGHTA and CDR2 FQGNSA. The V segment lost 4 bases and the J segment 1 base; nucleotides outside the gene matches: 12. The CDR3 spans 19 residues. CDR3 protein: CASSSDVRDRGLNTGELFF. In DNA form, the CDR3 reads TGTGCCAGCAGCTCGGATGTCCGGGACAGGGGCTTGAACACCGGGGAGCTGTTTTTT. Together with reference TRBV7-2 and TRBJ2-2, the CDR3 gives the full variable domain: GAGVSQSPSNKVTEKGKDVELRCDPISGHTALYWYRQSLGQGLEFLIYFQGNSAPDKSGLPSDRFSAERTGGSVSTLTIQRTQQEDSAVYLCASSSDVRDRGLNTGELFFGEGSRLTVL.

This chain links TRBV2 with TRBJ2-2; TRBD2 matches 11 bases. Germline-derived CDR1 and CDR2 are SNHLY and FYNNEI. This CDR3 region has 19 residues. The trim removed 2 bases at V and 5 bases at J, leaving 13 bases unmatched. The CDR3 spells CASSEYGSGRAPRTGELFF. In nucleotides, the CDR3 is TGTGCCAGCAGTGAATATGGTAGCGGGAGGGCCCCGAGGACCGGGGAGCTGTTTTTT.

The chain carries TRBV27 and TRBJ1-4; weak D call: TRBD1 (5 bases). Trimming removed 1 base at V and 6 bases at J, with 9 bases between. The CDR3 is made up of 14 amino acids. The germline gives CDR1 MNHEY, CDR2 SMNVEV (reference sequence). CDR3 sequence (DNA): TGTGCCAGCAGTTTATTCCAGGGTGATGAAAAACTGTTTTTT. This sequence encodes CASSLFQGDEKLFF.

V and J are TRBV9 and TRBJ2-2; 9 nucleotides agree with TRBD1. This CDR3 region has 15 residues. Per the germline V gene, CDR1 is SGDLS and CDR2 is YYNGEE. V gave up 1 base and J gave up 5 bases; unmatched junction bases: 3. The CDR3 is CASSVRGQGTGELFF. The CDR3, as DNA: TGTGCCAGCAGCGTAAGGGGACAGGGTACCGGGGAGCTGTTTTTT.

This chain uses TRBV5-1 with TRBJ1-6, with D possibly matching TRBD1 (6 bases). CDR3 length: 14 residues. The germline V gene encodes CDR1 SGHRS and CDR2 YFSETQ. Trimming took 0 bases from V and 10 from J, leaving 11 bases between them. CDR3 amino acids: CASSLAGRGSPLHF. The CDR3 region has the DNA TGCGCCAGCAGCTTGGCGGGCAGGGGCTCACCCCTCCACTTT.

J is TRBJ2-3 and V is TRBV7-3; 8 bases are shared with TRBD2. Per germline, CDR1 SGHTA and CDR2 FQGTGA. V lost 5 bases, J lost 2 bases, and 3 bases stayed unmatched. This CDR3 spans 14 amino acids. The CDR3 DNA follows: TGTGCCAGCAGCCAGGGACTAGTCACAGATACGCAGTATTTT. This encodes CASSQGLVTDTQYF.

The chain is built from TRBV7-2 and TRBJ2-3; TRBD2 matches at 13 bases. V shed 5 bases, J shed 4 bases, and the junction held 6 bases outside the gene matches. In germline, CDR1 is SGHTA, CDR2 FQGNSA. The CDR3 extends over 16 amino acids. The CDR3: CASSPRLAGGADTQYF. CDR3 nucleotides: TGTGCCAGCAGCCCGAGACTAGCGGGAGGCGCAGATACGCAGTATTTT.

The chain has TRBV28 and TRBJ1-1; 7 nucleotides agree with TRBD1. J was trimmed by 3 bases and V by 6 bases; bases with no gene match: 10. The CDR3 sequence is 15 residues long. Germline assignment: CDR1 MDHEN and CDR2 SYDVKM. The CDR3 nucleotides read TGTGCCAGCAGGGTGGACAGGCCTCCCCACACTGAAGCTTTCTTT. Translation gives CASRVDRPPHTEAFF. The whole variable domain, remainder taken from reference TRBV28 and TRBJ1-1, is DVKVTQSSRYLVKRTGEKVFLECVQDMDHENMFWYRQDPGLGLRLIYFSYDVKMKEKGDIPEGYSVSREKKERFSLILESASTNQTSMYLCASRVDRPPHTEAFFGQGTRLTVV.